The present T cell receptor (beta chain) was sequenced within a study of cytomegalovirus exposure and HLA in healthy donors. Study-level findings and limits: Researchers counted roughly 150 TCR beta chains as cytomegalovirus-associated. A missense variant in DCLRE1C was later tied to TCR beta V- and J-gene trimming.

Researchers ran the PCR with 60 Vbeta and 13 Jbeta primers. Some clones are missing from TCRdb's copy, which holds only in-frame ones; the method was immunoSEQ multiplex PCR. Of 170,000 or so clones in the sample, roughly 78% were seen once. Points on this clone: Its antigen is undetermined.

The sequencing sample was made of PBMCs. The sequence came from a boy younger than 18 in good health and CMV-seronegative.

CDR3 coding DNA: TGCGCCAGCAGCGTGGGACTAGCGGGACTCAATGAGCAGTTCTTC. It codes for CASSVGLAGLNEQFF. The chain combines TRBV5-1 with TRBJ2-1; 13 nucleotides line up with TRBD2. V dropped 4 bases and J dropped 6; count of bases not matched to a gene: 4. This CDR3 comprises 15 residues. Looked up from germline, CDR1 is SGHRS and CDR2 is YFSETQ.